A single sample gave rise to the 26 T cell receptor beta chains below, sequenced in a study of T cell clonality in common variable immunodeficiency. Sequencing was performed with immunoSEQ multiplex PCR; in TCRdb, only in-frame clones are kept and a portion is missing. Altogether about 35,000 clones were found in the sample, and no singletons occur. The sequencing input was peripheral blood mononuclear cells. Receptors originate from a person between 18 and 75 years old in good health.

The table lists this clone with many counts. The sequenced part of the CDR3 DNA is TGTGCCAGCAGCCTTTCGACAGGGAATGAAAAA. Translated, it gives CASSLSTGNEK. The complete CDR3 sequence is CASSLSTGNEKLFF. V is TRBV7-9 and J is TRBJ1-4, with TRBD1 identical over 7 bases. With the read ending 3 residues before the CDR3 end, the germline J gene is used to fill in that end. V shed 5 bases, J shed 5 bases, and the junction held 5 bases outside the gene matches. The CDR3 is 14 residues long. Germline CDR1 reads SEHNR; CDR2 reads FQNEAQ (reference sequence).

For this clone: A read error may be the cause here, since a much bigger clone is one base away. Read data end 3 residues before the CDR3 end; the end is taken from the germline J gene. Other nucleotide sequences in the sample specify the same CDR3. This rearrangement joins TRBV7-3 to TRBJ2-5; 9 nucleotides agree with TRBD2. This CDR3 is built from 15 residues. The germline gives CDR1 SGHTA, CDR2 FQGTGA. CDR3 DNA (partial): TGCGCCAGCAGCTCTCTAGCGGGGAACCAAGAGACC. Translating gives CASSSLAGNQET. In full, the CDR3 is CASSSLAGNQETQYF.

Ten or more counts support this clone. The read ends 3 residues shy of where the CDR3 ends; the end is completed using the germline J gene. The rearrangement links TRBV20-1 to TRBJ2-3, with 7 bases lining up with TRBD2. Germline CDR1 and CDR2: DFQATT and SNEGSKA (reference sequence). The V and J ends lost 5 bases and 2 bases, in that order; junction bases with no gene match: 13. The CDR3 is 16 residues long. CDR3 bases read: TGCAGTGCTCCTCCTTCGGGGCGGGGGTTCACAGATACG. Translating it yields CSAPPSGRGFTDT. The entire CDR3 is CSAPPSGRGFTDTQYF.

This clone was picked up many times. The read ends 3 residues early relative to the CDR3; the germline J gene fills the gap. The chain joins TRBV7-3 to TRBJ2-3; TRBD2 aligns across 14 bases. Germline V gives CDR1 SGHTA, CDR2 FQGTGA. Trimming removed 5 bases from V and 4 bases from J; junction bases left unmatched: 5. This CDR3 is built from 16 residues. CDR3 amino acids: CASSPGLAGVADTQYF. CDR3 DNA, as far as it was read: TGTGCCAGCAGCCCGGGACTAGCGGGAGTGGCAGATACG.

This clone was found many times. The read ends 3 residues early relative to the CDR3; the germline J gene fills the gap. This chain uses TRBV19 with TRBJ1-5; a weak D match, TRBD1 (5 bases). The germline V gene encodes CDR1 LNHDA and CDR2 SQIVND (reference sequence). CDR3 length: 16 residues. The V gene lost 6 bases and the J gene lost 1 base, with 16 bases spanning the gap. CDR3 residues: CASSEGREGSNQPQHF. The CDR3 DNA, read in part, is TGTGCCAGTAGCGAGGGCAGGGAGGGGAGCAATCAGCCC.

In its sample, this clone was seen many times. The read is 3 residues too short to cover the CDR3 end, so that end is filled in from the germline J gene. V is TRBV6-1 and J is TRBJ2-5; D may be TRBD1 (6 bases). The CDR3 has 15 amino acids. Trimming cost V 3 bases and J 4 bases, with 15 bases left between them. CDR1 and CDR2 (germline): MNHNS, SASEGT. The sequenced CDR3 bases are TGTGCCAGCAGTGAGAGGACCCTCAGGGGAGAGACC. Residues: CASSERTLRGET. The full CDR3 is CASSERTLRGETQYF.

This clone was seen ten or more times. The read halts 3 residues ahead of the CDR3 end, with the missing end drawn from the germline J gene. V gene TRBV10-3 combines with J gene TRBJ2-1; TRBD2 aligns across 12 bases. The CDR3 length is 17 residues. Germline values: CDR1 ENHRY, CDR2 SYGVKD. The ends lost 5 bases at V and 2 bases at J; junction bases unmatched: 7. The DNA read from the CDR3 is TGTGCCATCAGTCCGGGACTAGCGGGCAGCACCTACAATGAG. This translates into CAISPGLAGSTYNE. Given in full, the CDR3 is CAISPGLAGSTYNEQFF.

This clone was seen many times. The read terminates 3 residues ahead of where the CDR3 ends, so the germline J gene completes it. The chain uses TRBV14 and TRBJ2-5; no firm D call. Germline V lookup: CDR1 SGHDN, CDR2 FVKESK. Trimming left V 4 bases short and J 0 bases short, with 9 bases between. This CDR3 is 14 amino acids long. Here the CDR3 reads CASSPFANQETQYF. The part of the CDR3 DNA that was read is TGTGCCAGCAGCCCCTTCGCGAACCAAGAGACC. Variable domain in full (rest from reference TRBV14 and TRBJ2-5): EAGVTQFPSHSVIEKGQTVTLRCDPISGHDNLYWYRRVMGKEIKFLLHFVKESKQDESGMPNNRFLAERTGGTYSTLKVQPAELEDSGVYFCASSPFANQETQYFGPGTRLLVL.

This clone appeared many times. The sequenced fragment ends 3 residues before the CDR3 boundary, so the rest is inferred from the germline J gene. This chain joins TRBV19 and TRBJ2-6; 11 bases are shared with TRBD1. Trimming cost V 5 bases and J 1 base; bases outside gene matches: 7. CDR3 length equals 18 residues. CDR1 LNHDA and CDR2 SQIVND come from the germline V gene (reference sequence). The CDR3 sequence is CASSPWTGGASGANVLTF. The sequenced CDR3 bases are TGTGCCAGTAGTCCTTGGACAGGGGGCGCGTCTGGGGCCAACGTC.

With respect to this clone: The read is 3 residues too short to cover the CDR3 end, so that end is filled in from the germline J gene. The chain is built from TRBV5-1 and TRBJ1-1, with D possibly TRBD1 on 5 matching bases. The V gene's germline CDR1 is SGHRS and CDR2 YFSETQ. The CDR3 consists of 14 residues. The ends were cut back, 0 bases at V and 3 bases at J, with 9 bases in the middle. The sequenced CDR3 bases are TGCGCCAGCAGCTTGGTGGGGGGTGACACTGAA. This gives the protein CASSLVGGDTE. The whole CDR3 reads CASSLVGGDTEAFF.

This clone has ten or more counts. The read falls 3 residues short of the CDR3 end, and the missing part is taken from the germline J gene. J is TRBJ1-1 and V is TRBV30; TRBD1 matches at 8 bases. From germline, CDR1 is GTSNPN and CDR2 SVGIG (reference sequence). The CDR3 has 14 residues. Losses at the gene ends were 0 bases for V and 3 bases for J; bases not matched to a gene: 3. Partial CDR3 DNA: TGTGCCTGGAGTGTCGGACAGGGACACACTGAA. Protein: CAWSVGQGHTE. The whole CDR3 protein reads CAWSVGQGHTEAFF.

This clone showed up many times. The CDR3 is cut off 3 residues early in the read; its end comes from the germline J gene. The chain couples TRBV19 to TRBJ1-2; D gene uncertain. V was trimmed by 1 base and J by 3 bases, leaving 9 bases between them. Germline loops: CDR1 LNHDA, CDR2 SQIVND (reference sequence). The CDR3 length is 14 residues. The CDR3 spells CASSIGGRHYGYTF. Incomplete CDR3 DNA: TGTGCCAGTAGTATAGGTGGCAGGCACTATGGC.

This clone was recorded at least ten times. The read terminates 3 residues before the CDR3 end, so the remaining end is supplied by the germline J gene. The chain uses TRBV2 and TRBJ2-5; D gene unclear. Trimming pared 0 bases from V and 7 bases from J, leaving 15 bases between. The CDR3 extends over 15 amino acids. Germline values: CDR1 SNHLY, CDR2 FYNNEI. The CDR3 sequence is CASSEALPRLGTQYF. The sequenced CDR3 bases are TGTGCCAGCAGTGAAGCGCTTCCCAGGCTCGGGACC.

This clone was recorded many times. The read halts 3 residues ahead of the CDR3 end, with the missing end drawn from the germline J gene. The chain recombines TRBV7-2 with TRBJ2-5, with 8 bases lining up with TRBD1. The CDR3 is 14 amino acids. Germline lookup yields CDR1 SGHTA and CDR2 FQGNSA. Trimming at V came to 5 bases and at J to 4 bases, leaving 6 bases not matched to a gene. The CDR3 loop is CASSAPGGAETQYF. The part of the CDR3 DNA that was read is TGTGCCAGCAGCGCTCCAGGGGGCGCAGAGACC.

This clone was seen repeatedly, ten times or more. From the germline J gene comes the end of the CDR3, since the read stops 3 residues before it. This chain uses TRBV6-2 or TRBV6-3 with TRBJ1-2, with D maybe TRBD1 (6 bases). The V gene lost 2 bases and the J gene lost 6 bases, with 16 bases spanning the gap. The CDR3 extends over 15 amino acids. Germline V lookup: CDR1 MNHEY, CDR2 SVGEGT. CDR3 sequence reads: CASSYGLGGANGYTF. CDR3 DNA (partial): TGTGCCAGCAGTTACGGTCTCGGGGGGGCAAATGGC.

This clone has ten or more counts. A junction boundary mismatches the germline segment, possibly from a read error. The read ends 3 residues before the CDR3 terminus; that terminus is restored from the germline J gene. The chain links TRBV29-1 to TRBJ1-4; 8 bases line up with TRBD1. CDR3 size: 13 residues. Germline lookup yields CDR1 SQVTM and CDR2 ANQGSEA. Incomplete CDR3 DNA: TGCAGCGCTGAACAGGGGGGCAATGAAAAA. As protein: CSAEQGGNEK. In full, the CDR3 is CSAEQGGNEKLFF.

The table lists this clone with many counts. The sequence runs out 3 residues before the end of the CDR3; the remainder is reconstructed from the germline J gene. The same CDR3 also results from other DNA sequences found in this sample. The chain is built from TRBV2 and TRBJ1-3; 10 bases are shared with TRBD1. Germline V lookup: CDR1 SNHLY, CDR2 FYNNEI. The CDR3 length is 15 residues. V trimming: 6 bases; J trimming: 2 bases; junction bases outside the gene matches: 4. The DNA read from the CDR3 is TGTGCCAGCAGGAGCGGGACAGGGGCTGGAAACACC. Residues: CASRSGTGAGNT. The whole CDR3 protein is CASRSGTGAGNTIYF.

As to this clone: The read ends 3 residues shy of where the CDR3 ends; the end is completed using the germline J gene. The chain uses TRBV7-6 and TRBJ2-3; 9 nucleotides match TRBD1. The CDR3 covers 14 residues. Germline V gene lookup returns CDR1 SGHVS and CDR2 FNYEAQ. CDR3 loop: CASSLGTGAQPQYF. CDR3 DNA (partial): TGTGCCAGCAGCTTAGGGACAGGGGCTCAGCCG.

In its sample, this clone was seen many times. The CDR3 end falls 3 residues outside the read, so it is completed with the germline J gene. The chain recombines TRBV30 with TRBJ2-1; possible D gene TRBD2, 5 bases. Trimming shortened V by 2 bases and J by 6 bases, and 5 bases separated the two germline ends. The CDR3 has 11 residues. From germline, CDR1 is GTSNPN and CDR2 SVGIG (reference sequence). The CDR3 bases that were read are TGTGCCTGGAGTCGGGGCAATGAG. It is translated as CAWSRGNE. The entire CDR3 protein reads CAWSRGNEQFF.

This clone was counted a few times. This chain's CDR3 is CASSLRQGGNTIYF. The CDR3 DNA, read in part, is TGTGCCAGCAGCTTGAGACAGGGAGGAAACACC. The chain uses TRBV7-6 and TRBJ1-3, with TRBD1 matching over 7 bases. The CDR3 extends 3 residues past the end of the read, so its final part is completed from the germline J gene. The germline CDR1 and CDR2 sequences are SGHVS and FNYEAQ. V dropped 3 bases and J dropped 4; count of bases not matched to a gene: 3. The CDR3 sequence is 14 residues long.

Worth noting for this clone: The CDR3 goes on 3 residues after the read ends, and that part is filled in from the germline J gene. V gene TRBV7-9 combines with J gene TRBJ1-2; TRBD1 matches at 8 bases. This CDR3 has 12 amino acids. The ends lost 3 bases at V and 6 bases at J; junction bases unmatched: 0. The germline gives CDR1 SEHNR, CDR2 FQNEAQ (reference sequence). CDR3 DNA (partial): TGTGCCAGCAGCTTGACAGGGGATGGC. Amino acids: CASSLTGDG. The whole CDR3 sequence reads CASSLTGDGYTF.

For this clone: The read terminates 3 residues before the CDR3 end, so the remaining end is supplied by the germline J gene. The rearrangement links TRBV13 to TRBJ2-5; tentative D call: TRBD2 (5 bases). Germline CDR1 reads PRHDT; CDR2 reads FYEKMQ (reference sequence). With 0 bases removed from V and 4 bases from J, the gap between germline ends came to 12 bases. The CDR3 runs 15 residues. The CDR3 region is CASSLGTTRGETQYF. Partial CDR3 DNA: TGTGCCAGCAGCTTAGGGACTACACGGGGAGAGACC.

This clone was observed many times. The observed sequence ends 3 residues before the CDR3 terminus, with the missing tail filled in from the germline J gene. The gene calls are TRBV20-1 and TRBJ1-2, with D possibly being TRBD1 (6 bases). Germline assignment: CDR1 DFQATT and CDR2 SNEGSKA (reference sequence). V dropped 3 bases and J dropped 4 bases, with 12 bases sitting between them. The CDR3 extends over 13 amino acids. This CDR3 is CSARPGQTYGYTF. CDR3 bases read: TGCAGTGCTAGGCCGGGACAAACCTATGGC.

As for this clone: The observed sequence ends 3 residues before the CDR3 terminus, with the missing tail filled in from the germline J gene. V gene TRBV19 combines with J gene TRBJ1-1; no definite D call. CDR1 LNHDA and CDR2 SQIVND come from the germline V gene (reference sequence). The CDR3 consists of 12 residues. CDR3 DNA, as far as it was read: TGTGCCAGTAGTTCCGGGGTTAGCGGC. It is translated as CASSSGVSG. The full CDR3 is CASSSGVSGAFF.

Ten or more counts support this clone. Sequencing ends 3 residues short of the CDR3 end; the germline J gene provides the rest. The V gene is TRBV5-1, the J gene TRBJ2-3; TRBD2 aligns across 8 bases. Germline CDR1 reads SGHRS; CDR2 reads YFSETQ. The V segment lost 5 bases and the J segment 2 bases; nucleotides outside the gene matches: 4. The CDR3 contains 14 residues. CDR3 in amino acids: CASRRGVTTDTQYF. The DNA read from the CDR3 is TGCGCCAGCAGGCGGGGGGTAACCACAGATACG.

This clone was detected ten times or more. The CDR3 goes on 3 residues after the read ends, and that part is filled in from the germline J gene. The rearrangement joins TRBV7-3 to TRBJ2-1; 8 nucleotides align to TRBD2. Looked up from germline, CDR1 is SGHTA and CDR2 is FQGTGA. The CDR3 spans 15 residues. J lost 8 bases, V lost 2 bases, and 8 bases had no gene match. The part of the CDR3 DNA that was read is TGTGCCAGCAGCTTAGCGGGAGGTATACTCGATGAG. Protein: CASSLAGGILDE. The full CDR3 protein reads CASSLAGGILDEQFF.